This TCR beta chain stems from a study of chemoradiotherapy in HPV16-positive cancers. V was cut by 7 bases and J by 8 bases, with 9 bases left in between. The CDR3 has 11 amino acids. Germline V gene data show CDR1 as SGHVS and CDR2 as FQNEAQ. Sequencing was performed with immunoSEQ multiplex PCR; in TCRdb, only in-frame clones are kept and a portion is missing. The data show thousands of clones, about 87% seen once. The chain links TRBV7-8 to TRBJ2-1; no clear D gene. The material was tumor tissue, obtained from a patient who underwent chemoradiotherapy. The sequence derives from a human donor with HPV-associated anogenital cancer. CDR3 in amino acids: CASTQYDEQFF. Written as DNA, the CDR3 is TGTGCCAGCACCCAATACGATGAGCAGTTCTTC.